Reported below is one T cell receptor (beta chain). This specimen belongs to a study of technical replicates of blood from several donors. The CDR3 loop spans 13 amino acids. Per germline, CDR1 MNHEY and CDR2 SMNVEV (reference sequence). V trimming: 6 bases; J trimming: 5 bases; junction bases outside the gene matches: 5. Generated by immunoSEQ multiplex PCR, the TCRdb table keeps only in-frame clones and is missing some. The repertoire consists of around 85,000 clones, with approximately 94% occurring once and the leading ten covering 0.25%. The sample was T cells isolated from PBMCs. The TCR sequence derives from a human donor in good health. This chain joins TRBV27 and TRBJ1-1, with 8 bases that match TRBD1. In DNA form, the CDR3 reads TGTGCCAGCAGGACGACAGGGGAGACTGAAGCTTTCTTT. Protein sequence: CASRTTGETEAFF.